This TCR beta chain is drawn from a study of CD8+ T cells in alopecia areata. Whole-study context: Each recipient was an approximately 6-10-week-old female C3H/HeJ mouse given skin from an approximately 6-12-month-old C3H/HeJ donor with spontaneous alopecia. General observations from the study: Sharing of TCRs across patients appeared less clear than in mice, possibly for HLA-related reasons. Higher clonality than in normal scalp was seen in lesional scalp, especially alopecia totalis/universalis. Scalp samples also yield sequences from resident alphabeta T cells of normal skin.

Germline CDR1 reads NNHNN; CDR2 reads SYGAGS (reference sequence). The CDR3 contains 14 residues. Reverse transcription of extracted RNA yielded cDNA, which provided the sequencing template. The protocol was immunoSEQ multiplex PCR, while the TCRdb copy is restricted to in-frame clones and leaves out a portion. The sample holds about 6,000 clones, and no clone turns up only once. It was with CD4, CD8alpha, NKG2D, NKG2ACE and other markers that pooled cutaneous lymph node cells were sorted. There are many counts of this clone. Its antigen is undetermined. All gene names here are mouse names. The CDR3 end lies 4 residues beyond the end of the read and is filled in from the germline J gene.

The chain joins TRBV13-2 to TRBJ2-7, with 7 bases matching TRBD2. Sequencing was done on a sample of CD8+ T cells sorted from a lymph node. The clonotype comes from a C3H/HeJ mouse with alopecia areata. Mouse strain MHC haplotype: H2-k. The sequenced CDR3 bases are TGTGCCAGCGGTGATGACGCTGGGGGATAT. Translated: CASGDDAGGY. The full CDR3 protein is CASGDDAGGYEQYF.